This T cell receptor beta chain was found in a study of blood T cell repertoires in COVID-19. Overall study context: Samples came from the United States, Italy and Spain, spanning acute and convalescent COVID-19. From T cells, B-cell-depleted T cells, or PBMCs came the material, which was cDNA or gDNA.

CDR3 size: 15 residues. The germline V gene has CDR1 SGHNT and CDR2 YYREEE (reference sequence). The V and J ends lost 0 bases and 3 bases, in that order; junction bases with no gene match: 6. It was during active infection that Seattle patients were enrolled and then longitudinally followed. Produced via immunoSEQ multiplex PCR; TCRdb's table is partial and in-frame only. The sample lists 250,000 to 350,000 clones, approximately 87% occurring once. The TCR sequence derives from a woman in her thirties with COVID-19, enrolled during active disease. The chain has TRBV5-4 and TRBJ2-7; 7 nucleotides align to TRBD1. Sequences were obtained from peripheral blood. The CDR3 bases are TGTGCCAGCAGCTTGGAAGGGGGCCCGATCTACGAGCAGTACTTC. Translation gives CASSLEGGPIYEQYF.